This T cell receptor beta chain comes out of a study of T cell repertoires in cytomegalovirus infection. Study as a whole: CMV infection plus the matching HLA type was flagged by public TCR beta signatures.

About this clonotype itself: Its antigen is unknown.

TCRdb fed the reads into MiXCR, producing one record per CDR3 protein. This sample has about 500,000 distinct CDR3 sequences, with roughly a third found just once. The CDR3 runs 17 residues. V was pared by 4 bases and J by 4 bases, with 21 bases between. Germline V CDR1 and CDR2: SGDLS, YYNGEE. The rearrangement uses TRBV9 and TRBJ2-1; a possible D gene is TRBD2 (6 bases). The material sequenced was cultured PBMCs, taken from culture after CMV antigen stimulation. The receptor was isolated from a human donor in good health (CMV status not recorded). Some clones in this sample may be carry-over from other donors' samples. CDR3 sequence: CASSPSIGSGGYNEQFF. The CDR3 DNA sequence: TGTGCCAGCAGCCCTAGCATCGGTAGCGGAGGATACAATGAGCAGTTCTTC.